This T cell receptor (beta chain) is from a study of shared clonotypes between healthy human individuals (dated by TCRdb to the early 2020s). Regarding the study in general: A few men and two women, aged 18 to 49 years, made up the cohort. For each donor, CD4 naive and CD4 memory were each given three plates, CD8 naive was given two plates, and CD8 memory was given one plate. Blood TCR repertoires of five healthy adults were deeply sequenced to estimate repertoire size and the extent of clonotype sharing between individuals. To increase sequencing depth and limit assay-specific biases, different laboratories used diverse techniques to prepare libraries and sequence TCR repertoires. Between about 0.8 and 8.9 billion PBMCs per donor were obtained by leukapheresis.

Using the deep immunoSEQ assay, TCR CDR3 regions were amplified from genomic DNA by multiplex PCR. Extracted genomic DNA from each cell subset was distributed evenly across all wells of several immunoSEQ 96-well plates, and each plate was treated as a replicate. Each replicate PCR for sorted subsets received about 200 ng genomic DNA, equal to about 30,000 T cell genomes. Purified libraries were quantified with a Qubit 3.0 fluorometer, sized on a Bioanalyzer 2100, and re-quantified with the KAPA Library Quantification kit. A separate single-read 150-cycle Illumina NextSeq 550 flow cell was used to sequence each immunoSEQ 96-well plate. In the paper's pipeline: Because the immunoSEQ output included only junctional sequences and no quality scores, the filtering could not be the same as the filtering used for full-length reads. Sequences were annotated with PyIR, a Python wrapper for IgBLAST v1.9, and V/J genes and CDR3 were assigned using IMGT germline references. Any read was removed if the V/J assignment was weak (E-value above 1e-6), the CDR3 was missing, or the read contained stop codons, out-of-frame junctions, or ambiguous translated residues. A V3J clonotype was defined by an identical inferred V gene, J gene, and CDR3 amino acid sequence. The percentage overlap between two repertoires was calculated by dividing the number of shared unique clonotypes by the size of the smaller repertoire. Richness of each repertoire was evaluated using RTK rarefaction, the Chao1 estimator, and Recon v2.1 estimates of unobserved clonotypes. For all TCRbeta clonotypes obtained by the gDNA method from a handful of donors, generation probabilities were computed with OLGA. Entries here come from immuneACCESS through TCRdb and include only in-frame sequences with V and J called. Some clones fail to appear in such tables; in the studies checked, an unresolved V gene covers under half of the shortfall, and the cause of the remainder is unknown. That table gives V, J and clone size, and the DNA gave D and trimming. The sample yields roughly 410,000 clones; about 97% were counted once. Of the sample, around 0.29% falls within the top ten clones.

Overall study outcomes, separate from this receptor: Sampling was restricted to blood, and TCR repertoires in tissues likely differ from the TCR repertoires found in blood. Because the study included only a small number of donors, the genetic and exposure-history diversity represented was limited. Rarefaction of sorted-subset datasets indicated incomplete sequencing despite the large sequencing depth. Higher generation probabilities were observed for clonotypes shared by all four sorted-subset donors than for non-shared clonotypes. Naive subsets generally had larger estimated clonotype richness than memory subsets. Pairwise subsampling indicated that sequencing depth was expected to affect the degree of clonotype sharing among donors. When a few donors were compared, the shared fraction of clonotypes was around 5% for naive CD4, approximately 3.3% for naive CD8, 2% to 2.5% for memory CD4, and roughly 0.43% for memory CD8.

Healthy HIV-negative adults with no recently reported acute infections or vaccinations were included as donors. Every donor was a Caucasian adult living in Nashville, Tennessee, USA. The CD8 memory samples were a combination of magnetically selected CD45RO+ cells and CCR7-negative CD45RA+ effector memory (TemRA) cells. Blood was obtained by leukapheresis, after which PBMCs were separated by Ficoll-Histopaque density gradient centrifugation and cryopreserved in liquid nitrogen vapor phase. Analytical flow cytometry was used to check the purity and quantity of every magnetically sorted T cell population. Each sorted fraction had its genomic DNA isolated and then quantified by UV absorbance on a Nanodrop 2000c. From cysteine to phenylalanine, the CDR3 is 12 amino acids long. Only the CDR3 DNA is retained, 36 bases long and in frame from the first base. Via the germline V gene, CDR1 is MDHEN and CDR2 SYDVKM. V loses 6 bases of germline sequence and J loses 2 bases, and the interval between the two ends is 7 bases.

In the case of this clone: The target of this receptor is not known. No much larger clone exists at a distance of one base, and base qualities are not known.

This receptor was obtained from a man aged 25-40 years in good health. Sequencing used memory CD8+ T cells sorted from blood. Per the publication, the cell subset or site label means: CD45RO+ cells pooled with CCR7-negative TemRA cells. The chain is made from TRBV28 and TRBJ1-2; the D gene cannot be resolved reliably. The CDR3 protein: CASSDTNYGYTF. The DNA reads TGTGCCAGCAGCGACACCAACTATGGCTACACCTTC.